The 24 T cell receptor beta chains reported below all come from one sample, sequenced in a study of a mutant IDH1 vaccine in newly diagnosed glioma. Only in-frame clones appear in the TCRdb table, and some are missing; sequencing was by immunoSEQ multiplex PCR. The data show tens of thousands of clones, with 80% to 90% seen just once and around 3% held by the top ten. Time point given: baseline, week 1 (first vaccination visit). Treatment: pre-vaccination baseline after standard-of-care therapy. The input for sequencing was PBMCs, taken from a glioma patient treated with radiotherapy, temozolomide or both. The receptor source for this set is a man younger than 40 with glioma.

The chain recombines TRBV7-9 with TRBJ2-5, with D uncertain. Trimming removed 7 bases from V and 4 bases from J, with 19 bases in between. Germline V lookup: CDR1 SEHNR, CDR2 FQNEAQ (reference sequence). This CDR3 spans 15 amino acids. This CDR3 is CASMPRMPGPETQYF. The CDR3 DNA reads as TGTGCCAGCATGCCCCGCATGCCAGGACCAGAGACCCAGTACTTC.

This chain connects TRBV7-6 to TRBJ2-1; D not resolved. CDR3 length: 12 amino acids. V was clipped by 1 base and J by 7 bases, with 5 bases between them. Germline values: CDR1 SGHVS, CDR2 FNYEAQ. The chain's CDR3 is CASSLVENEQFF. CDR3 nucleotides: TGTGCCAGCAGCTTAGTCGAGAATGAGCAGTTCTTC. The variable domain in full, completed from reference TRBV7-6 and TRBJ2-1, reads GAGVSQSPRYKVTKRGQDVALRCDPISGHVSLYWYRQALGQGPEFLTYFNYEAQQDKSGLPNDRFSAERPEGSISTLTIQRTEQRDSAMYRCASSLVENEQFFGPGTRLTVL.

This rearrangement joins TRBV19 to TRBJ1-2; tentatively, D is TRBD1 (5 bases). V was trimmed by 8 bases and J by 6 bases, leaving 13 bases between them. Germline V gene sequence: CDR1 LNHDA, CDR2 SQIVND (reference sequence). The CDR3 totals 12 residues. This CDR3 is CASWGTGDGYTF. The CDR3 DNA follows: TGTGCCAGTTGGGGGACGGGGGATGGCTACACCTTC. The full variable domain, rest sourced from reference TRBV19 and TRBJ1-2, is DGGITQSPKYLFRKEGQNVTLSCEQNLNHDAMYWYRQDPGQGLRLIYYSQIVNDFQKGDIAEGYSVSREKKESFPLTVTSAQKNPTAFYLCASWGTGDGYTFGSGTRLTVV.

The genes are TRBV5-4 and TRBJ2-7, with D perhaps matching TRBD2 (5 bases). The CDR3 extends over 13 amino acids. Trimming removed 4 bases at V and 2 bases at J, with 10 bases between. Germline CDR1 SGHNT, CDR2 YYREEE (reference sequence). The CDR3 protein is CASSARDAYEQYF. As DNA, the CDR3 is TGTGCCAGCAGCGCCCGGGATGCCTACGAGCAGTACTTC. Combining the CDR3 with reference TRBV5-4 and TRBJ2-7 gives the whole variable domain ETGVTQSPTHLIKTRGQQVTLRCSSQSGHNTVSWYQQALGQGPQFIFQYYREEENGRGNFPPRFSGLQFPNYSSELNVNALELDDSALYLCASSARDAYEQYFGPGTRLTVT.

The rearrangement uses TRBV28 and TRBJ1-1; 12 bases match TRBD1. This CDR3 has 19 residues. With V trimmed by 3 bases and J by 3 bases, 14 bases remained unmatched. Germline CDR1 and CDR2: MDHEN and SYDVKM. CDR3 sequence (DNA): TGTGCCAGCAGTTTTAGTTCCCCGGGACAGGGGGCCGGGGACACTGAAGCTTTCTTT. Translating gives CASSFSSPGQGAGDTEAFF.

J is TRBJ1-2 and V is TRBV21-1; TRBD1 reflects the table's D call only, with no check against the DNA. TRBV21-1 is reported as a pseudogene. The CDR3 is 15 amino acids. CDR3 DNA sequence: TGTGCCAGCAGCAATTGGGACAGGTCGGGCTATGGCTACACCTTC. It translates to CASSNWDRSGYGYTF.

The chain carries TRBV19 and TRBJ2-4; 7 bases line up with TRBD1. V dropped 10 bases and J dropped 5; count of bases not matched to a gene: 5. Per germline, CDR1 LNHDA and CDR2 SQIVND (reference sequence). This CDR3 is 12 amino acids long. As DNA, the CDR3 is TGTGCCACTGCGGACAGGCAAAACATTCAGTACTTC. It codes for CATADRQNIQYF. Complete variable domain (other parts from reference TRBV19 and TRBJ2-4): DGGITQSPKYLFRKEGQNVTLSCEQNLNHDAMYWYRQDPGQGLRLIYYSQIVNDFQKGDIAEGYSVSREKKESFPLTVTSAQKNPTAFYLCATADRQNIQYFGAGTRLSVL.

The DNA for the CDR3 is TGTGCCAGTTCGAGCGGGGGGGCTATCTTCTACAATGAGCAGTTCTTC. Amino acids: CASSSGGAIFYNEQFF. The chain uses TRBV6-6 and TRBJ2-1; 10 bases are a match to TRBD2. With V trimmed by 9 bases and J by 3 bases, 11 bases remained unmatched. Per the germline V gene, CDR1 is MNHNY and CDR2 is SVGAGI (reference sequence). The CDR3 has 16 amino acids.

This clone was detected only once. The gene calls are TRBV7-9 and TRBJ2-7; no firm D call. V was pared by 5 bases and J by 3 bases, with 8 bases between. CDR1 is SEHNR and CDR2 is FQNEAQ in the germline V gene (reference sequence). The CDR3 is made up of 12 amino acids. CDR3 DNA sequence: TGTGCCAGCAGCGCCTTTAGCTACGAGCAGTACTTC. Translation: CASSAFSYEQYF.

In its sample, this clone was seen once. The chain links TRBV5-1 to TRBJ1-2, with TRBD1 as a possible D gene (6 bases). Between the trimmed V and J ends, which lost 0 bases and 6 bases, there was a span of 15 bases. This CDR3 region has 15 residues. Germline CDR1 reads SGHRS; CDR2 reads YFSETQ. CDR3 in DNA: TGCGCCAGCAGCTTGGTAGCCGGGACAATAAATGGCTACACCTTC. Translation gives CASSLVAGTINGYTF.

The chain couples TRBV7-6 to TRBJ2-7; D possibly corresponds to TRBD2 (5 bases). The V end lost 0 bases, the J end lost 7 bases, and 10 bases lay between the germline ends. The CDR3 spans 13 residues. Germline-derived CDR1 and CDR2 are SGHVS and FNYEAQ. The CDR3 region is CASSLAPGKEQYF. As DNA, the CDR3 is TGTGCCAGCAGCTTAGCGCCGGGGAAAGAGCAGTACTTC. Complete variable domain (other parts from reference TRBV7-6 and TRBJ2-7): GAGVSQSPRYKVTKRGQDVALRCDPISGHVSLYWYRQALGQGPEFLTYFNYEAQQDKSGLPNDRFSAERPEGSISTLTIQRTEQRDSAMYRCASSLAPGKEQYFGPGTRLTVT.

This sequence joins TRBV5-6 and TRBJ2-7; tentative D call: TRBD1 (6 bases). Germline V lookup: CDR1 SGHDT, CDR2 YYEEEE. The CDR3 extends over 16 amino acids. V was cut by 1 base and J by 1 base, with 15 bases left in between. The CDR3 region is CASSLYGGQSSYEQYF. The CDR3 nucleotides read TGTGCCAGCAGCTTGTATGGAGGACAGAGTTCCTACGAGCAGTACTTC. Complete variable domain (other parts from reference TRBV5-6 and TRBJ2-7): DAGVTQSPTHLIKTRGQQVTLRCSPKSGHDTVSWYQQALGQGPQFIFQYYEEEERQRGNFPDRFSGHQFPNYSSELNVNALLLGDSALYLCASSLYGGQSSYEQYFGPGTRLTVT.

The rearrangement links TRBV5-4 to TRBJ2-1, with D perhaps matching TRBD1 or TRBD2 (5 bases each). V gave up 0 bases and J gave up 7 bases, with 17 bases separating them. Germline assignment: CDR1 SGHNT and CDR2 YYREEE (reference sequence). This CDR3 region has 16 residues. Here the CDR3 reads CASSLDVGAGLNEQFF. The CDR3 DNA reads as TGTGCCAGCAGCTTGGACGTCGGGGCAGGCCTGAATGAGCAGTTCTTC. Based on the CDR3 plus reference TRBV5-4 and TRBJ2-1, the full variable domain is ETGVTQSPTHLIKTRGQQVTLRCSSQSGHNTVSWYQQALGQGPQFIFQYYREEENGRGNFPPRFSGLQFPNYSSELNVNALELDDSALYLCASSLDVGAGLNEQFFGPGTRLTVL.

The V call is TRBV7-2, the J call TRBJ2-7, with 8 nucleotides matching TRBD1. The V gene end was trimmed by 3 bases and the J gene end by 2 bases; junction bases not matched to a gene: 3. The CDR3 consists of 14 residues. In germline, CDR1 is SGHTA, CDR2 FQGNSA. CDR3 DNA sequence: TGTGCCAGCAGCTTGGCAGGGGGCCCCTACGAGCAGTACTTC. This encodes CASSLAGGPYEQYF.

V gene TRBV7-6 combines with J gene TRBJ1-3; D gene ambiguous. The CDR3 is 16 amino acids. Germline values: CDR1 SGHVS, CDR2 FNYEAQ. The ends were cut back, 1 base at V and 2 bases at J, with 12 bases in the middle. The CDR3 sequence: CASSLGDRTTGNTIYF. The DNA for the CDR3 is TGTGCCAGCAGCTTAGGGGATAGAACTACTGGAAACACCATATATTTT.

V is TRBV19 and J is TRBJ2-7, with TRBD1 as a possible D gene (6 bases). Trimming removed 3 bases at V and 5 bases at J, with 14 bases between. Looked up from germline, CDR1 is LNHDA and CDR2 is SQIVND (reference sequence). CDR3 length: 14 amino acids. The CDR3 coding sequence is TGTGCCAGTAGTATTGGGGCAGGGGCGGACGAGCAGTACTTC. This gives the protein CASSIGAGADEQYF.

The rearrangement joins TRBV6-6 to TRBJ1-6; 7 bases are a match to TRBD1. The CDR3 runs 15 residues. The V and J ends lost 5 bases and 9 bases, in that order; junction bases with no gene match: 10. Looked up from germline, CDR1 is MNHNY and CDR2 is SVGAGI (reference sequence). The CDR3 is CASSGTTGALSPLHF. CDR3 coding DNA: TGTGCCAGCAGTGGGACTACAGGGGCGCTTTCACCCCTCCACTTT.

The rearrangement links TRBV7-6 to TRBJ1-4; D might be TRBD1 (5 bases). In germline, CDR1 is SGHVS, CDR2 FNYEAQ. This CDR3 has 15 amino acids. Trimming left V 5 bases short and J 8 bases short, with 18 bases between. The CDR3 protein is CASSPAGGVGEKLFF. The CDR3, as DNA: TGTGCCAGCAGCCCTGCGGGGGGGGTCGGAGAAAAACTGTTTTTT.

The V call is TRBV13, the J call TRBJ1-2; D unresolved. The CDR3 consists of 12 residues. Germline V lookup: CDR1 PRHDT, CDR2 FYEKMQ (reference sequence). Trimming took 2 bases from V and 7 from J, leaving 8 bases between them. The CDR3 bases are TGTGCCAGCAGCTTATCGTATGGTGGCTACACCTTC. Residues: CASSLSYGGYTF. Filled out from reference TRBV13 and TRBJ1-2, the complete variable domain reads AAGVIQSPRHLIKEKRETATLKCYPIPRHDTVYWYQQGPGQDPQFLISFYEKMQSDKGSIPDRFSAQQFSDYHSELNMSSLELGDSALYFCASSLSYGGYTFGSGTRLTVV.

J is TRBJ2-3 and V is TRBV11-2; D remains unclear. The V end lost 2 bases, the J end lost 5 bases, and 11 bases lay between the germline ends. The length of the CDR3 is 14 residues. The germline gives CDR1 SGHAT, CDR2 FQNNGV. The CDR3 spells CASSLRQARDTQYF. The CDR3 DNA sequence: TGTGCCAGCAGCTTACGCCAGGCAAGAGATACGCAGTATTTT.

The chain is built from TRBV27 and TRBJ1-4; maybe TRBD1 (5 bases). The ends were cut back, 5 bases at V and 7 bases at J, with 17 bases in the middle. This CDR3 contains 15 residues. Per the germline V gene, CDR1 is MNHEY and CDR2 is SMNVEV (reference sequence). In DNA form, the CDR3 reads TGTGCCAGCAGTGGGTCCGGGGGAGTAGGTGAAAAACTGTTTTTT. Protein sequence: CASSGSGGVGEKLFF.

V is TRBV19 and J is TRBJ1-5; possibly TRBD1 for D (5 bases). The CDR3 loop spans 16 amino acids. The germline V gene encodes CDR1 LNHDA and CDR2 SQIVND (reference sequence). The V end was cut by 7 bases, the J end by 3 bases, with 19 bases between. The CDR3 is CASTYIDKGFNQPQHF. CDR3 bases: TGTGCCAGTACCTATATTGATAAGGGGTTCAATCAGCCCCAGCATTTT.

This chain uses TRBV5-4 with TRBJ2-3; D not certain. The length of the CDR3 is 14 residues. V gave up 0 bases and J gave up 0 bases, with 5 bases separating them. The germline V gene encodes CDR1 SGHNT and CDR2 YYREEE (reference sequence). The CDR3 here is CASSLGASTDTQYF. Here the CDR3 DNA reads TGTGCCAGCAGCTTGGGGGCTAGCACAGATACGCAGTATTTT.

The chain combines TRBV21-1 with TRBJ1-4; no DNA check was done on the table's D call, TRBD1. TRBV21-1 represents a pseudogene. CDR3 length: 15 residues. CDR3 nucleotides: TGTGCCAGCAGCAAAGGTCAGGGGGCGGATGAAAAACTGTTTTTT. Translation: CASSKGQGADEKLFF.